This T cell receptor (beta chain) derives from a study of blood T cell repertoires in COVID-19. This clone appeared once. CDR3 length: 15 amino acids. Trimming left V 2 bases short and J 5 bases short, with 13 bases between. Germline CDR1 reads KGHSH; CDR2 reads LQKENI. Methods used by the authors: Amplifying reference gene primers gave estimates of nucleated cell counts. Some clones are missing from TCRdb's copy, which holds only in-frame ones; the method was immunoSEQ multiplex PCR. That table is the source of V, J and clone size, and D and trimming were worked out from the DNA. This table has more than 200,000 clones, 88% appearing once.

This chain uses TRBV18 with TRBJ1-3; no definite D call. The source material was peripheral blood. The sequence was obtained from a woman aged 60-70 years with acute or convalescent COVID-19. The CDR3 here is CASSPYTESRNTIYF. The CDR3 DNA follows: TGTGCCAGCTCACCATACACGGAGTCGCGAAACACCATATATTTT.